This entry lists 20 T cell receptor beta chains sequenced from one sample in a study of blood T cell repertoires in COVID-19. Sequenced by immunoSEQ multiplex PCR; TCRdb stores in-frame clones only, minus some. The sample yields about 200,000 clones, around 90% seen once. Material: peripheral blood. These receptors originate from a man in his fifties or sixties with acute or convalescent COVID-19.

The genes are TRBV27 and TRBJ1-1; D remains unclear. This CDR3 is built from 14 residues. Germline V CDR1 and CDR2: MNHEY, SMNVEV (reference sequence). The ends were cut back, 0 bases at V and 0 bases at J, with 5 bases in the middle. The CDR3 reads CASSLSNMNTEAFF. The DNA of the CDR3 is TGTGCCAGCAGTTTATCAAACATGAACACTGAAGCTTTCTTT.

The V gene is TRBV2, the J gene TRBJ2-6; 8 bases align to TRBD2. This CDR3 comprises 17 residues. Germline V gene data show CDR1 as SNHLY and CDR2 as FYNNEI. V was pared by 7 bases and J by 0 bases, with 8 bases of the junction left unmatched. The CDR3 here is CASTDGLASSGANVLTF. CDR3 nucleotide sequence: TGTGCCAGCACCGACGGACTAGCCAGCTCTGGGGCCAACGTCCTGACTTTC.

V is TRBV28 and J is TRBJ1-1; tentatively, D is TRBD1 (5 bases). CDR1 is MDHEN and CDR2 is SYDVKM in the germline V gene. The CDR3 is 14 amino acids. The V end was cut by 11 bases, the J end by 5 bases, with 21 bases between. CDR3 nucleotides: TGTGCCGGATCCTCCGGGGGGATCGAGACTGAAGCTTTCTTT. As protein: CAGSSGGIETEAFF.

The rearrangement joins TRBV29-1 to TRBJ2-5; 8 nucleotides agree with TRBD2. CDR3 length: 16 amino acids. V shed 1 base, J shed 4 bases, and the junction held 11 bases outside the gene matches. The germline V gene has CDR1 SQVTM and CDR2 ANQGSEA. Here the CDR3 reads CSVEGGRLRGAETQYF. DNA for the CDR3: TGCAGCGTTGAAGGGGGACGGTTGCGGGGGGCAGAGACCCAGTACTTC. Based on the CDR3 plus reference TRBV29-1 and TRBJ2-5, the full variable domain is SAVISQKPSRDICQRGTSLTIQCQVDSQVTMMFWYRQQPGQSLTLIATANQGSEATYESGFVIDKFPISRPNLTFSTLTVSNMSPEDSSIYLCSVEGGRLRGAETQYFGPGTRLLVL.

This clone has just a few counts. The chain uses TRBV5-6 and TRBJ1-1; D perhaps matches TRBD1 (6 bases). The CDR3 length is 14 residues. Trimming cost V 4 bases and J 0 bases, with 10 bases left between them. Germline CDR1 is SGHDT and CDR2 is YYEEEE. CDR3 sequence reads: CASSLGALNTEAFF. For the CDR3, the DNA is TGTGCCAGCAGCCTGGGGGCGCTGAACACTGAAGCTTTCTTT.

This clone was seen just once. The CDR3 is CSVEGLALKTQYF. The DNA of the CDR3 is TGCAGCGTTGAGGGACTAGCGTTAAAGACCCAGTACTTC. This sequence joins TRBV29-1 and TRBJ2-5, with 10 bases that match TRBD2. Germline loops: CDR1 SQVTM, CDR2 ANQGSEA. J lost 6 bases, V lost 3 bases, and 4 bases had no gene match. This CDR3 spans 13 amino acids.

This clone occurred once. This chain uses TRBV15 with TRBJ1-5, with D perhaps TRBD1 (6 bases). The V and J ends lost 0 bases and 3 bases respectively, with 12 bases between them. Germline-derived CDR1 and CDR2 are LNHNV and YYDKDF (reference sequence). There are 16 residues in the CDR3. As DNA, the CDR3 is TGTGCCACCAGCAGAGATTCAGGGGCTACCAATCAGCCCCAGCATTTT. This gives the protein CATSRDSGATNQPQHF.

V usage is TRBV5-1 and J usage is TRBJ2-3; 8 bases agree with TRBD2. The length of the CDR3 is 18 residues. The ends lost 0 bases at V and 1 base at J; junction bases unmatched: 10. The V gene's germline CDR1 is SGHRS and CDR2 YFSETQ. CDR3 amino acids: CASSLGPAGETGTDTQYF. The CDR3 coding sequence is TGCGCCAGCAGCTTGGGGCCAGCGGGAGAAACCGGCACAGATACGCAGTATTTT.

The CDR3 region has the DNA TGCGCCAGACCCCTTGTTGGGGAGGTCGTCACCGGGGAGCTGTTTTTT. This gives the protein CARPLVGEVVTGELFF. This sequence joins TRBV5-1 and TRBJ2-2, with D perhaps TRBD2 (6 bases). The V end lost 8 bases, the J end lost 4 bases, and 21 bases lay between the germline ends. Germline values: CDR1 SGHRS, CDR2 YFSETQ. This CDR3 comprises 16 residues.

The gene calls are TRBV10-3 and TRBJ2-7; tentatively, D is TRBD1 (5 bases). V was shortened by 2 bases and J by 2 bases, with 10 bases between the two germline ends. CDR3 size: 14 residues. Germline assignment: CDR1 ENHRY and CDR2 SYGVKD. The CDR3 DNA follows: TGTGCCATCAGTGAGGGTCAGGGCCCCTACGAGCAGTACTTC. It is translated as CAISEGQGPYEQYF.

This sequence joins TRBV19 and TRBJ2-3; 8 nucleotides agree with TRBD1. Germline CDR1 LNHDA, CDR2 SQIVND (reference sequence). The CDR3 runs 16 residues. V was clipped by 6 bases and J by 2 bases; unmatched bases: 10. The CDR3 bases are TGTGCCAGTAGGCCCCAGGGGGCTAGGATCACAGATACGCAGTATTTT. It specifies CASRPQGARITDTQYF.

The sample holds one count of this clone. This chain uses TRBV2 with TRBJ2-7, with a weak D call TRBD1 (6 bases). CDR3 size: 14 residues. Trimming shortened V by 6 bases and J by 3 bases, and 15 bases separated the two germline ends. Germline CDR1 and CDR2: SNHLY and FYNNEI. Written as DNA, the CDR3 is TGTGCCAGCAGCCCAACAGGGCTACACTACGAGCAGTACTTC. This gives the protein CASSPTGLHYEQYF. Full variable domain (remainder filled in from reference TRBV2 and TRBJ2-7): EPEVTQTPSHQVTQMGQEVILRCVPISNHLYFYWYRQILGQKVEFLVSFYNNEISEKSEIFDDQFSVERPDGSNFTLKIRSTKLEDSAMYFCASSPTGLHYEQYFGPGTRLTVT.

The chain recombines TRBV5-1 with TRBJ2-1; 9 bases are shared with TRBD2. Trimming removed 7 bases from V and 5 bases from J; junction bases left unmatched: 7. Germline values: CDR1 SGHRS, CDR2 YFSETQ. This CDR3 spans 14 amino acids. CDR3 nucleotide sequence: TGCGCCAGCGAACTAGCGGGTTACGACAATGAGCAGTTCTTC. The encoded protein is CASELAGYDNEQFF.

The rearrangement uses TRBV7-2 and TRBJ2-7; the match to TRBD1 covers 7 bases. The CDR3 runs 13 residues. Losses at the gene ends were 5 bases for V and 2 bases for J; bases not matched to a gene: 3. CDR1 and CDR2 (germline): SGHTA, FQGNSA. This CDR3 is CASSEGQPYEQYV. The CDR3 DNA follows: TGTGCCAGCAGCGAGGGACAGCCCTACGAGCAGTACGTC.

DNA of the CDR3: TGCAGTGCTAGTCTCGGTAATGAAAAACTGTTTTTT. Its protein product is CSASLGNEKLFF. The V gene is TRBV20-1, the J gene TRBJ1-4; D gene ambiguous. V lost 3 bases, J lost 4 bases, and 6 bases lay in between. Germline V lookup: CDR1 DFQATT, CDR2 SNEGSKA (reference sequence). The CDR3 has 12 amino acids.

The chain uses TRBV6-2 or TRBV6-3 and TRBJ1-5; D ambiguous. Germline V gene sequence: CDR1 MNHEY, CDR2 SVGEGT. Trimming cost V 0 bases and J 0 bases, with 21 bases left between them. The CDR3 is 20 amino acids. CDR3 coding DNA: TGTGCCAGCAGTTACTCGATACCCCTAAGACAACATAGTAGCAATCAGCCCCAGCATTTT. This sequence encodes CASSYSIPLRQHSSNQPQHF.

The V gene is TRBV4-3, the J gene TRBJ1-4; D ambiguous. Germline lookup yields CDR1 LGHNA and CDR2 YSLEER. There are 17 residues in the CDR3. V shed 0 bases and J shed 8 bases, with 19 bases lying between them. The DNA for the CDR3 is TGCGCCAGCAGCCAAGACGCGGATCCGGGCCGAGGGGAAAAACTGTTTTTT. Translated: CASSQDADPGRGEKLFF.

The V gene is TRBV7-9, the J gene TRBJ1-3; the match to TRBD1 covers 8 bases. CDR1 is SEHNR, CDR2 FQNEAQ, per germline (reference sequence). Losses at the gene ends were 10 bases for V and 2 bases for J; bases not matched to a gene: 10. This CDR3 has 15 residues. CDR3 DNA sequence: TGTGCCACGGGTCAGGGGGCGTCCCCTGGAAACACCATATATTTT. This codes for CATGQGASPGNTIYF. The whole variable domain, remainder taken from reference TRBV7-9 and TRBJ1-3, is DTGVSQNPRHKITKRGQNVTFRCDPISEHNRLYWYRQTLGQGPEFLTYFQNEAQLEKSRLLSDRFSAERPKGSFSTLEIQRTEQGDSAMYLCATGQGASPGNTIYFGEGSWLTVV.

The chain combines TRBV4-2 with TRBJ2-7, with D perhaps TRBD2 (6 bases). The CDR3 consists of 15 residues. V dropped 1 base and J dropped 3 bases, with 13 bases sitting between them. CDR1 and CDR2 (germline): LGHNA, YNFKEQ. CDR3 loop: CASSQVFGEDYEQYF. In DNA form, the CDR3 reads TGTGCCAGCAGCCAAGTTTTCGGGGAGGACTACGAGCAGTACTTC.

V usage is TRBV10-3 and J usage is TRBJ2-1; D unresolved. CDR1 and CDR2 (germline): ENHRY, SYGVKD. The CDR3 loop spans 15 amino acids. The ends were cut back, 6 bases at V and 0 bases at J, with 12 bases in the middle. As DNA, the CDR3 is TGTGCCATCAGGCGCGCGTCGAGCTCCTACAATGAGCAGTTCTTC. Protein product: CAIRRASSSYNEQFF.